The 17 T cell receptor beta chains below come from one sample, sequenced in a study of T-cell memory formation after mild COVID-19. Using its own MiXCR run on the 5' RACE reads, TCRdb lists one record per CDR3 protein. Of around 440,000 distinct CDR3 sequences in the sample, 15% to 20% were seen once. Sequenced: PBMCs or a T cell subset sorted from them (not recorded which). The receptors stem from an adult woman who had mild COVID-19 (a few samples of this study predate the infection). Cell type and time point are not known.

In its sample, this clonotype was seen a few times. The V and J genes are TRBV5-8 and TRBJ1-1; TRBD1 matches 7 bases. Germline V gene lookup returns CDR1 SGHTS and CDR2 YDEGEE. The CDR3 runs 15 residues. After removal of 5 bases from V and 4 bases from J, the junction contained 11 bases not matched to a gene. The CDR3 region is CASSSRQGSSTEAFF. DNA for the CDR3: TGTGCCAGCAGTTCAAGACAGGGCAGCAGCACTGAAGCTTTCTTT.

V usage is TRBV6-5 and J usage is TRBJ2-3; the D is unclear. The V end lost 11 bases, the J end lost 0 bases, and 6 bases lay between the germline ends. The germline CDR1 and CDR2 sequences are MNHEY and SVGAGI. The CDR3 contains 11 residues. The CDR3 DNA is TGTGCCGCCCAAAGCACAGATACGCAGTATTTT. Encoded protein: CAAQSTDTQYF.

This chain joins TRBV12-3 or TRBV12-4 and TRBJ2-7; D is perhaps TRBD1 (5 bases). V lost 5 bases and J 3 bases, leaving 17 bases between the germline ends. The CDR3 consists of 15 residues. CDR3 loop: CASSREQGRIYEQYF. CDR3 nucleotides: TGTGCCAGCAGTCGAGAGCAGGGTCGAATCTACGAGCAGTACTTC.

A few counts support this clonotype. The chain combines TRBV6-5 with TRBJ2-1, with D possibly being TRBD2 (6 bases). Germline V gene data show CDR1 as MNHEY and CDR2 as SVGAGI. Trimming removed 6 bases at V and 10 bases at J, with 16 bases between. The CDR3 runs 13 residues. Here the CDR3 reads CASRARLGGEQFF. CDR3 DNA sequence: TGTGCCAGCAGGGCCCGACTAGGAGGAGAGCAGTTCTTC.

The V call is TRBV6-5, the J call TRBJ1-4, with D uncertain. V lost 4 bases and J lost 4, with 16 bases in between. The CDR3 runs to 16 residues. The germline CDR1 and CDR2 sequences are MNHEY and SVGAGI. The CDR3 here is CASSSLYLGDNEKLFF. The CDR3 DNA is TGTGCCAGCAGTTCACTGTACCTTGGGGATAATGAAAAACTGTTTTTT.

This clonotype showed up just a few times. The CDR3 here is CASSLPQGSGSPLHF. The DNA of the CDR3 is TGTGCCAGCAGCTTACCACAGGGCAGTGGTTCACCCCTCCACTTT. The gene calls are TRBV7-6 and TRBJ1-6, with a possible D match to TRBD1 (6 bases). V was cut by 2 bases and J by 9 bases, with 14 bases left in between. Germline V gene sequence: CDR1 SGHVS, CDR2 FNYEAQ. This CDR3 comprises 15 residues.

The rearrangement joins TRBV5-1 to TRBJ2-3; no reliable D call. Germline values: CDR1 SGHRS, CDR2 YFSETQ. The CDR3 totals 17 residues. V was shortened by 0 bases and J by 2 bases, with 16 bases between the two germline ends. CDR3 nucleotide sequence: TGCGCCAGCAGCTTGGAAACGTACTCCACCTCCACAGATACGCAGTATTTT. Amino acids: CASSLETYSTSTDTQYF. Combining the CDR3 with reference TRBV5-1 and TRBJ2-3 gives the whole variable domain KAGVTQTPRYLIKTRGQQVTLSCSPISGHRSVSWYQQTPGQGLQFLFEYFSETQRNKGNFPGRFSGRQFSNSRSEMNVSTLELGDSALYLCASSLETYSTSTDTQYFGPGTRLTVL.

This clonotype was recorded many times. V gene TRBV20-1 combines with J gene TRBJ1-2; TRBD1 matches at 10 bases. Germline lookup yields CDR1 DFQATT and CDR2 SNEGSKA (reference sequence). The CDR3 has 14 residues. Unmatched junction bases numbered 11, after V lost 5 bases and J lost 8 bases. The CDR3 region is CSAARDRGLGGYTF. Written as DNA, the CDR3 is TGCAGTGCTGCCCGGGACAGGGGACTAGGAGGCTACACCTTC.

This clonotype was seen a handful of times. The chain combines TRBV5-1 with TRBJ2-1, with 13 bases that match TRBD2. The CDR3 has 20 amino acids. The trim removed 4 bases at V and 1 base at J, leaving 14 bases unmatched. Germline V gene lookup returns CDR1 SGHRS and CDR2 YFSETQ. The CDR3 sequence: CASSPGTLAGGLKSYNEQFF. For the CDR3, the DNA is TGCGCCAGCAGCCCGGGAACACTAGCGGGGGGGTTAAAGTCCTACAATGAGCAGTTCTTC.

This clonotype was recorded at least ten times. The V gene is TRBV12-3 or TRBV12-4, the J gene TRBJ2-5, with D possibly called TRBD1 or TRBD2 (5 bases each). Trimming removed 2 bases at V and 4 bases at J, with 11 bases between. This CDR3 is 14 amino acids long. The CDR3 bases are TGTGCCAGCAGTTTACGGGGCGACCGAGAGACCCAGTACTTC. This translates into CASSLRGDRETQYF.

The chain employs TRBV6-5 and TRBJ2-7, with D tentatively TRBD1 (6 bases). Germline values: CDR1 MNHEY, CDR2 SVGAGI. Trimming shortened V by 6 bases and J by 0 bases, and 15 bases separated the two germline ends. There are 15 residues in the CDR3. This CDR3 is CASRLNRVNSYEQYF. CDR3 nucleotides: TGTGCCAGCAGGTTAAACAGGGTAAACTCCTACGAGCAGTACTTC.

This clonotype was detected many times. The chain carries TRBV27 and TRBJ2-5; TRBD2 agrees at 8 bases. Germline CDR1 reads MNHEY; CDR2 reads SMNVEV (reference sequence). This CDR3 has 14 amino acids. J was trimmed by 5 bases and V by 3 bases; bases with no gene match: 5. CDR3 amino acids: CASSFGGGKETQYF. The CDR3 DNA reads as TGTGCCAGCAGTTTCGGGGGGGGCAAGGAGACCCAGTACTTC.

For this clonotype: This may stem from a read error, because a much larger clone lies one nucleotide away. This chain connects TRBV6-1 to TRBJ2-1, with D tentatively TRBD2 (6 bases). The CDR3 sequence is 15 residues long. CDR1 is MNHNS and CDR2 is SASEGT in the germline V gene. The CDR3, as DNA: TGTGCCAGCAGTGTAGGCGGGAACTCCTACAATGAGCAGTTATTC. Translation gives CASSVGGNSYNEQLF.

This clonotype occurred a few times. V gene TRBV4-1 combines with J gene TRBJ2-1; 10 bases align to TRBD1. Germline V CDR1 and CDR2: MGHRA, YSYEKL. The CDR3 totals 19 residues. With 0 bases clipped from V and 7 bases from J, the junction kept 15 bases outside the gene matches. CDR3 sequence reads: CASSQDGGQGRASRNEQFF. The CDR3, as DNA: TGCGCCAGCAGCCAAGATGGGGGACAGGGGAGGGCGTCTAGGAATGAGCAGTTCTTC.

Only a few counts were recorded for this clonotype. The chain employs TRBV24-1 and TRBJ2-7; D is undetermined. CDR3 length: 16 amino acids. Trimming pared 3 bases from V and 5 bases from J, leaving 19 bases between. CDR1 is KGHDR, CDR2 SFDVKD, per germline. As DNA, the CDR3 is TGTGCCACCAGTGATACCCCCCACAAGCGCCGGGACGAGCAGTACTTC. Translating it yields CATSDTPHKRRDEQYF.

This clonotype was observed a single time. The chain carries TRBV6-2 or TRBV6-3 and TRBJ2-7; D possibly corresponds to TRBD2 (6 bases). V lost 4 bases and J 0 bases, leaving 13 bases between the germline ends. CDR3 length equals 15 residues. Germline-derived CDR1 and CDR2 are MNHEY and SVGEGT. CDR3 in amino acids: CASSSWLASSYEQYF. The DNA of the CDR3 is TGTGCCAGCAGTTCTTGGCTAGCGTCCTCCTACGAGCAGTACTTC.

This chain links TRBV6-1 with TRBJ2-3, with D perhaps matching TRBD1 (6 bases). Germline lookup yields CDR1 MNHNS and CDR2 SASEGT. V shed 4 bases and J shed 3 bases, with 14 bases lying between them. The CDR3 contains 15 residues. The CDR3 nucleotides read TGTGCCAGCAGTGTTGTGGGGCAGGGGACAGATACGCAGTATTTT. This translates into CASSVVGQGTDTQYF.